The TCR beta chain described here comes from a study of B cell selection in AIRE deficiency. Findings of the study overall: Of fewer than 4,000 shared Treg TCRbeta sequences, around 30% were healthy-donor-only and just under 9.5% patient-only. In TCRBV usage, CDR3 length and diversity, patient Tconv and Treg cells matched healthy donors.

The V segment lost 3 bases and the J segment 0 bases; nucleotides outside the gene matches: 9. CDR3 size: 17 residues. Germline V gene lookup returns CDR1 MDHEN and CDR2 SYDVKM. Assay used: immunoSEQ multiplex PCR; TCRdb lists only in-frame clones, some missing. The data contain roughly 25,000 clones, nearly 97% of them singletons. CD4+CD127+ cells were sorted as the conventional CD4 T cells. With regard to this clone: Its antigen is still unknown. Within the sample, other DNA sequences also encode this same CDR3.

Sequencing was performed on CD4+CD127+ conventional T cells sorted from PBMCs. V usage is TRBV28 and J usage is TRBJ1-2; 8 bases are shared with TRBD1. This TCR came from a human donor in good health. The CDR3 coding sequence is TGTGCCAGCAGTTTCGGGTCGGCAGGGGGCGCTAACTATGGCTACACCTTC. Its translation is CASSFGSAGGANYGYTF.